Included here is one T cell receptor (beta chain) sequence, with context. Its target is unknown. Repertoires were generated with immunoSEQ multiplex PCR, while TCRdb's copy carries only in-frame clones and drops some. The repertoire holds some 350,000 clones, with 92% as singletons. This sample is part of a study of Ad26.COV2.S vaccination and SARS-CoV-2 variants. General study findings and limits: The authors reported substantial breadth in spike-specific CD8+ and CD4+ T cell responses after vaccination. Comparability of non-spike TCR breadth was observed across vaccine and placebo recipients. While placebo recipients had lower spike-specific TCR breadth, vaccine recipients had more. The analyses of TCR breadth and depth may have understated the size of total T cell responses.

The clonotype was recovered from a human donor who had recovered from COVID-19. This sample comprised peripheral blood, obtained after recovery from COVID-19.

CDR3 DNA: TGTGCCAGCAGCGGACAGGTCACCTCCTACAATGAGCAGTTCTTC. Translation: CASSGQVTSYNEQFF. The chain employs TRBV7-9 and TRBJ2-1, with 7 bases lining up with TRBD1. The CDR3 covers 15 residues. After removal of 5 bases from V and 0 bases from J, the junction contained 4 bases not matched to a gene. Germline V CDR1 and CDR2: SEHNR, FQNEAQ (reference sequence).